These 21 T cell receptor beta chains were all obtained from the same sample, sequenced in a study of blood T cell repertoires in COVID-19 (dated by TCRdb to the early 2020s). The library was built by means of the immunoSEQ multiplex PCR assay. TCRdb took over this immuneACCESS table, retaining in-frame rearrangements with V and J assigned. Such tables are incomplete; in checked studies, under half of the missing clones stem from an unresolved V gene, and the remainder is unexplained. Across this sample there are hundreds of thousands of clones, with around 90% seen only once. The top ten hold more than 3% of the sample. Specimen: peripheral blood. The receptors here all came from a woman aged 18-29 years who had recovered from COVID-19.

This clone was detected once. The chain uses TRBV4-1 and TRBJ2-7, with D possibly matching TRBD2 (5 bases). The germline V and J ends were trimmed by 1 base and 3 bases, with 10 bases remaining between them. CDR1 is MGHRA, CDR2 YSYEKL, per germline. This CDR3 is built from 14 residues. CDR3 residues: CASSQGVRGYEQYV. The CDR3 region has the DNA TGCGCCAGCAGCCAAGGGGTCCGGGGCTACGAGCAGTACGTC.

The chain links TRBV19 to TRBJ1-3; a weak D match, TRBD1 (6 bases). This CDR3 region has 15 residues. The V gene's germline CDR1 is LNHDA and CDR2 SQIVND (reference sequence). Trimming stripped 3 bases from V and 2 bases from J, with 11 bases between. The CDR3 sequence is CASSISTGTGNTIYF. The CDR3 nucleotides are TGTGCCAGTAGTATTTCAACAGGGACTGGAAACACCATATATTTT. The whole variable domain, remainder taken from reference TRBV19 and TRBJ1-3, is DGGITQSPKYLFRKEGQNVTLSCEQNLNHDAMYWYRQDPGQGLRLIYYSQIVNDFQKGDIAEGYSVSREKKESFPLTVTSAQKNPTAFYLCASSISTGTGNTIYFGEGSWLTVV.

V and J are TRBV7-8 and TRBJ1-1, with D uncertain. The CDR3 totals 14 residues. The germline CDR1 and CDR2 sequences are SGHVS and FQNEAQ. V dropped 1 base and J dropped 3 bases, with 9 bases sitting between them. The CDR3 spells CASSLVFRDTEAFF. For the CDR3, the DNA is TGTGCCAGCAGCTTAGTCTTCCGGGACACTGAAGCTTTCTTT.

The gene calls are TRBV19 and TRBJ2-1, with TRBD2 as a possible D gene (6 bases). V shed 5 bases and J shed 0 bases, with 11 bases lying between them. The CDR3 has 15 residues. Germline V lookup: CDR1 LNHDA, CDR2 SQIVND (reference sequence). The CDR3 region has the DNA TGTGCCAGTAGTCAAAGACTAGTCTCCTACAATGAGCAGTTCTTC. It specifies CASSQRLVSYNEQFF.

The genes are TRBV6-2 or TRBV6-3 and TRBJ1-2; D is undetermined. Germline values: CDR1 MNHEY, CDR2 SVGEGT. Between the trimmed V and J ends, which lost 2 bases and 1 base, there was a span of 8 bases. There are 14 residues in the CDR3. The CDR3 reads CASSYRGLNYGYTF. DNA of the CDR3: TGTGCCAGCAGTTACCGGGGTCTTAACTATGGCTACACCTTC.

The chain recombines TRBV6-2 or TRBV6-3 with TRBJ1-1, with D uncertain. Trimming cost V 5 bases and J 7 bases, with 8 bases left between them. Per germline, CDR1 MNHEY and CDR2 SVGEGT. The CDR3 has 11 amino acids. This CDR3 is CASSPAGEAFF. The CDR3 DNA reads as TGTGCCAGCAGTCCGGCGGGTGAAGCTTTCTTT.

The V call is TRBV3-1 (or the pseudogene TRBV3-2), the J call TRBJ1-2, with 7 bases matching TRBD1. The junction had 10 bases not matched to a gene; V was cut back by 2 bases and J by 4 bases. Per germline, CDR1 LGHDT and CDR2 YNNKEL (reference sequence). CDR3 length: 16 amino acids. The CDR3, as DNA: TGTGCCAGCAGCCAACGAAACCAATACAGGGGCTATGGCTACACCTTC. Translation gives CASSQRNQYRGYGYTF.

The genes are TRBV12-5 and TRBJ2-2; 8 positions match TRBD2. Looked up from germline, CDR1 is LGHNT and CDR2 is FRNRAP. The V and J ends lost 1 base and 1 base, in that order; junction bases with no gene match: 2. This CDR3 contains 16 residues. The CDR3 spells CASGLGLAGNTGELFF. For the CDR3, the DNA is TGTGCTAGTGGTTTGGGTCTAGCGGGGAACACCGGGGAGCTGTTTTTT.

This rearrangement joins TRBV5-6 to TRBJ2-7; 8 nucleotides agree with TRBD1. CDR1 is SGHDT, CDR2 YYEEEE, per germline. The CDR3 extends over 14 amino acids. Trimming cost V 4 bases and J 7 bases; bases outside gene matches: 10. The CDR3 protein is CASSIFRGLGEQYV. The CDR3 nucleotides are TGTGCCAGCAGCATATTCAGGGGGCTTGGAGAGCAGTACGTC.

V usage is TRBV6-5 and J usage is TRBJ1-2, with TRBD1 identical over 7 bases. The CDR3 covers 16 residues. CDR1 is MNHEY and CDR2 is SVGAGI in the germline V gene. The V gene end was trimmed by 2 bases and the J gene end by 0 bases; junction bases not matched to a gene: 6. This CDR3 reads CASSYGQALANYGYTF. CDR3 sequence (DNA): TGTGCCAGCAGTTACGGACAGGCGTTAGCTAACTATGGCTACACCTTC.

The gene calls are TRBV7-9 and TRBJ1-1; 9 bases fit TRBD1. The ends lost 4 bases at V and 0 bases at J; junction bases unmatched: 3. The germline gives CDR1 SEHNR, CDR2 FQNEAQ (reference sequence). The CDR3 has 15 amino acids. The CDR3 reads CASSSRQGVNTEAFF. The CDR3 DNA reads TGTGCCAGCAGCTCCCGACAGGGGGTGAACACTGAAGCTTTCTTT.

This sequence joins TRBV11-2 and TRBJ2-2; D is possibly TRBD2 (6 bases). CDR1 is SGHAT and CDR2 is FQNNGV in the germline V gene. The CDR3 consists of 15 residues. The V end was cut by 4 bases, the J end by 5 bases, with 14 bases between. The CDR3 here is CASSSWAGSTGELFF. CDR3 nucleotide sequence: TGTGCCAGCAGCTCTTGGGCGGGATCAACCGGGGAGCTGTTTTTT.

The chain has TRBV18 and TRBJ2-3; 8 positions match TRBD1. V shed 4 bases, J shed 1 base, and the junction held 10 bases outside the gene matches. CDR3 length equals 17 residues. Per germline, CDR1 KGHSH and CDR2 LQKENI. The CDR3 coding sequence is TGTGCCAGCTCACGTCAGGGGGCAAGCCTTGGCACAGATACGCAGTATTTT. Translation gives CASSRQGASLGTDTQYF.

The V gene is TRBV27, the J gene TRBJ1-6, with D possibly TRBD1 on 5 matching bases. The germline V and J ends were trimmed by 4 bases and 4 bases, with 8 bases remaining between them. Germline assignment: CDR1 MNHEY and CDR2 SMNVEV (reference sequence). The CDR3 contains 14 residues. The DNA for the CDR3 is TGTGCCAGCAGTTCGGGACTTTATAATTCACCCCTCCACTTT. It yields the protein CASSSGLYNSPLHF.

The CDR3 bases are TGTGCCAGTAGTATAACTGGACAGAATCTCCAGCCCCAGCATTTT. Translation gives CASSITGQNLQPQHF. The V and J genes are TRBV19 and TRBJ1-5; D is perhaps TRBD1 (6 bases). Germline V lookup: CDR1 LNHDA, CDR2 SQIVND (reference sequence). There are 15 residues in the CDR3. The V and J ends lost 2 bases and 7 bases respectively, with 15 bases between them. Combining the CDR3 with reference TRBV19 and TRBJ1-5 gives the whole variable domain DGGITQSPKYLFRKEGQNVTLSCEQNLNHDAMYWYRQDPGQGLRLIYYSQIVNDFQKGDIAEGYSVSREKKESFPLTVTSAQKNPTAFYLCASSITGQNLQPQHFGDGTRLSIL.

The chain couples TRBV11-2 to TRBJ1-2; 9 bases align to TRBD1. This CDR3 comprises 14 residues. CDR1 is SGHAT and CDR2 is FQNNGV in the germline V gene. Losses at the gene ends were 5 bases for V and 5 bases for J; bases not matched to a gene: 6. Here the CDR3 reads CASSGTGIRYGYTF. The CDR3 coding sequence is TGTGCCAGCAGCGGGACAGGGATCAGGTATGGCTACACCTTC.

The V call is TRBV5-6, the J call TRBJ2-1; TRBD1 is a possible D gene (6 bases). V dropped 4 bases and J dropped 4 bases, with 18 bases sitting between them. Germline V gives CDR1 SGHDT, CDR2 YYEEEE. The CDR3 consists of 16 residues. The CDR3 here is CASSAGQLRGYNEQFF. The CDR3 DNA is TGTGCCAGCAGCGCAGGACAGCTGAGAGGGTACAATGAGCAGTTCTTC.

The CDR3: CSVEDLLVNEQFF. In DNA form, the CDR3 reads TGCAGCGTTGAAGACTTACTAGTCAATGAGCAGTTCTTC. The chain is built from TRBV29-1 and TRBJ2-1; D possibly corresponds to TRBD2 (5 bases). V was trimmed by 0 bases and J by 6 bases, leaving 9 bases between them. This CDR3 contains 13 residues. Germline V CDR1 and CDR2: SQVTM, ANQGSEA.

The chain has TRBV19 and TRBJ2-1; TRBD2 matches at 15 bases. Germline loops: CDR1 LNHDA, CDR2 SQIVND (reference sequence). This CDR3 comprises 18 residues. Losses at the gene ends were 3 bases for V and 9 bases for J; bases not matched to a gene: 12. The CDR3 region is CASSIGQGTSGRRSEQFF. Here the CDR3 DNA reads TGTGCCAGTAGTATCGGACAGGGGACTAGCGGGAGGAGAAGTGAGCAGTTCTTC.

The genes are TRBV25-1 and TRBJ1-2; 8 positions agree with TRBD1. With 4 bases clipped from V and 5 bases from J, the junction kept 6 bases outside the gene matches. The CDR3 runs 14 residues. Germline V gives CDR1 MGHDK, CDR2 SYGVNS. The CDR3 region has the DNA TGTGCCAGCAGTGCAATGGACAGGGTTTATGGCTACACCTTC. The encoded protein is CASSAMDRVYGYTF.

The V and J genes are TRBV5-1 and TRBJ1-2, with 7 nucleotides matching TRBD1. V trimming: 2 bases; J trimming: 6 bases; junction bases outside the gene matches: 7. Germline CDR1 and CDR2: SGHRS and YFSETQ. CDR3 size: 14 residues. The CDR3 coding sequence is TGCGCCAGCAGCTTCAACCTAGGGGGCGATGGCTACACCTTC. This sequence encodes CASSFNLGGDGYTF.